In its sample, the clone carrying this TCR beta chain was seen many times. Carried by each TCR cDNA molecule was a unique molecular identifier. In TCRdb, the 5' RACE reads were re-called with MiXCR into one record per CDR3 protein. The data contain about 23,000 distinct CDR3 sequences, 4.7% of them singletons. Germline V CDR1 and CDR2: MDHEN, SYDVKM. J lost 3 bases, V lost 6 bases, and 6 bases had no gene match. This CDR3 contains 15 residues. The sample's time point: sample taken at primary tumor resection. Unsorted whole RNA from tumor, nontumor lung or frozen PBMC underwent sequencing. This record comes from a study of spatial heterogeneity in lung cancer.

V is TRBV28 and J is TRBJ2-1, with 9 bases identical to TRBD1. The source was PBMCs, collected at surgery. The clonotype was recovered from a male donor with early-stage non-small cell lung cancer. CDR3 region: CASSTPGQGYNEQFF. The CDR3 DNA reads TGTGCCAGCAGCACTCCGGGACAGGGCTACAATGAGCAGTTCTTC.